This TCR beta chain was documented in a study of OX40 agonist ivuxolimab in advanced cancers. Study in general: An anti-OX40 (CD134) antibody with agonistic activity, ivuxolimab, was administered to patients. Cancers in dose escalation were hepatocellular, melanoma, renal cell and head and neck. General study points: On average, CD8+ T cells showed a greater number of expanded clones than CD4+.

Clones were sequenced by immunoSEQ multiplex PCR, and TCRdb holds only the in-frame ones, with some missing. Seen here are about 77,000 clones, more than 90% observed once, and the top ten hold roughly 5%. Regarding this clone: What it binds is unknown.

This clonotype originated in an adult with an advanced solid tumor such as melanoma, head and neck, liver or kidney cancer. Sequencing was performed on CD4+ or CD8+ T cells sorted from blood, taken in a trial of the OX40 agonist ivuxolimab.

The CDR3 sequence is CASSVDWAGLNEQFF. CDR3 bases: TGTGCCAGCAGCGTAGATTGGGCAGGGCTTAATGAGCAGTTCTTC. The J gene is TRBJ2-1, the V gene TRBV9, with D maybe TRBD1 (5 bases). Germline CDR1 reads SGDLS; CDR2 reads YYNGEE. The CDR3 consists of 15 residues. Deletions cut 0 bases from V and 7 bases from J, with 14 bases between.